These 17 T cell receptor beta chains came from one sample sequenced in a study of blood T cell repertoires in COVID-19. Sequencing was performed with immunoSEQ multiplex PCR; in TCRdb, only in-frame clones are kept and a portion is missing. Of some 390,000 clones listed, roughly 86% are singletons. The sample comprised peripheral blood. These receptors all come from a woman aged 55 to 70 with COVID-19, enrolled during active disease.

This sequence joins TRBV19 and TRBJ1-5, with TRBD1 matching over 8 bases. Germline lookup yields CDR1 LNHDA and CDR2 SQIVND (reference sequence). Trimming at V came to 3 bases and at J to 3 bases, leaving 7 bases not matched to a gene. There are 16 residues in the CDR3. CDR3: CASSIYRTGYNQPQHF. The DNA of the CDR3 is TGTGCCAGTAGTATCTATCGGACAGGGTACAATCAGCCCCAGCATTTT.

V usage is TRBV12-5 and J usage is TRBJ1-1, with D possibly TRBD1 on 6 matching bases. The CDR3 is made up of 15 amino acids. Trimming removed 0 bases at V and 4 bases at J, with 12 bases between. CDR1 is LGHNT, CDR2 FRNRAP, per germline. DNA of the CDR3: TGTGCTAGTGGTTTGGTTCGGGGGGCGCGCACTGAAGCTTTCTTT. Its protein is CASGLVRGARTEAFF.

The V and J genes are TRBV6-6 and TRBJ2-7; tentative D call: TRBD2 (5 bases). The germline V gene encodes CDR1 MNHNY and CDR2 SVGAGI (reference sequence). The CDR3 covers 13 residues. V lost 2 bases and J lost 3, with 8 bases in between. The CDR3, as DNA: TGTGCCAGCAGTTACGGAGGAAGCTACGAGCAGTACTTC. Its translation is CASSYGGSYEQYF.

This sequence joins TRBV9 and TRBJ1-6, with 10 nucleotides matching TRBD1. V trimming: 4 bases; J trimming: 4 bases; junction bases outside the gene matches: 8. Germline V lookup: CDR1 SGDLS, CDR2 YYNGEE. CDR3 length: 17 amino acids. CDR3 bases: TGTGCCAGCAGCAGCACCCCGGACAGGGGGTATAATTCACCCCTCCACTTT. This gives the protein CASSSTPDRGYNSPLHF.

This chain joins TRBV6-6 and TRBJ2-1, with D perhaps matching TRBD2 (7 bases). This CDR3 region has 15 residues. V shed 2 bases and J shed 8 bases, with 16 bases lying between them. Germline V gives CDR1 MNHNY, CDR2 SVGAGI (reference sequence). CDR3 sequence reads: CASSYGGGASDEQFF. The DNA of the CDR3 is TGTGCCAGCAGTTACGGAGGGGGGGCGAGCGATGAGCAGTTCTTC.

The rearrangement uses TRBV6-5 and TRBJ1-1; 8 positions agree with TRBD1. CDR1 and CDR2 (germline): MNHEY, SVGAGI. The ends lost 6 bases at V and 0 bases at J; junction bases unmatched: 3. This CDR3 contains 14 residues. The CDR3 protein is CASSPQGVNTEAFF. For the CDR3, the DNA is TGTGCCAGCAGCCCACAGGGGGTGAACACTGAAGCTTTCTTT.

The J gene is TRBJ2-7, the V gene TRBV5-1, with D perhaps matching TRBD2 (6 bases). This CDR3 has 17 amino acids. V was pared by 0 bases and J by 1 base, with 17 bases between. The germline gives CDR1 SGHRS, CDR2 YFSETQ. The DNA for the CDR3 is TGCGCCAGCAGCTTGGGCGGATTGGGAGGTGGATCCTACGAGCAGTACTTC. This gives the protein CASSLGGLGGGSYEQYF.

The chain joins TRBV7-9 to TRBJ1-1; D call uncertain. Trimming took off 0 bases at V and 4 bases at J, with 18 bases between the two ends. Per the germline V gene, CDR1 is SEHNR and CDR2 is FQNEAQ (reference sequence). The CDR3 has 17 amino acids. The CDR3 loop is CASSLARRVRESTEAFF. In nucleotides, the CDR3 is TGTGCCAGCAGCTTAGCGAGGCGGGTCCGGGAGAGCACTGAAGCTTTCTTT.

To note about this clone: The same CDR3 is also encoded by other DNA sequences in this sample. This chain links TRBV18 with TRBJ1-1, with D possibly matching TRBD1 (6 bases). The CDR3 runs 13 residues. Germline V gene lookup returns CDR1 KGHSH and CDR2 LQKENI. V shed 7 bases and J shed 2 bases, with 11 bases lying between them. CDR3 nucleotides: TGTGCCAGCTTACAGGGTTTAAACACTGAAGCTTTCTTT. Translation: CASLQGLNTEAFF.

The count of this clone is one. The rearrangement joins TRBV5-4 to TRBJ2-7; D is ambiguous. V lost 0 bases and J 6 bases, leaving 10 bases between the germline ends. Looked up from germline, CDR1 is SGHNT and CDR2 is YYREEE (reference sequence). The CDR3 contains 13 residues. CDR3 DNA: TGTGCCAGCAGCTTGGTGTCCTCGGGCGAGCAGTACTTC. Encoded protein: CASSLVSSGEQYF.

This rearrangement joins TRBV6-2 or TRBV6-3 to TRBJ2-2, with D maybe TRBD2 (5 bases). The CDR3 covers 12 residues. Germline V lookup: CDR1 MNHEY, CDR2 SVGEGT. V lost 2 bases to trimming and J lost 7 bases, with 5 bases between them. The CDR3 DNA reads as TGTGCCAGCAGTTACGAGGGCGGGGAGCTGTTTTTT. It codes for CASSYEGGELFF.

This chain uses TRBV6-5 with TRBJ2-1; 9 bases agree with TRBD1. This CDR3 is 12 amino acids long. The V gene end was trimmed by 5 bases and the J gene end by 15 bases; junction bases not matched to a gene: 8. The germline V gene has CDR1 MNHEY and CDR2 SVGAGI. The CDR3 is CASSPGQGTPFF. The CDR3 DNA reads as TGTGCCAGCAGTCCCGGACAGGGGACGCCGTTCTTC.

Here the CDR3 reads CASNRGQGFNTEAFF. Here the CDR3 DNA reads TGTGCCAGCAACCGGGGACAGGGGTTTAACACTGAAGCTTTCTTT. This sequence joins TRBV5-8 and TRBJ1-1; TRBD1 matches 10 bases. Per the germline V gene, CDR1 is SGHTS and CDR2 is YDEGEE. CDR3 length: 15 residues. V dropped 6 bases and J dropped 2; count of bases not matched to a gene: 7.

As DNA, the CDR3 is TGTGCCAGCAGCTTTACCGGGGGAAGCCAAGAGACCCAGTACTTC. This sequence encodes CASSFTGGSQETQYF. This chain joins TRBV7-9 and TRBJ2-5; weak D call: TRBD2 (6 bases). CDR3 size: 15 residues. CDR1 and CDR2 from the germline V gene are SEHNR and FQNEAQ (reference sequence). V lost 3 bases and J 1 base, leaving 12 bases between the germline ends.

This rearrangement joins TRBV6-5 to TRBJ1-2; D remains unclear. Germline CDR1 is MNHEY and CDR2 is SVGAGI. V lost 8 bases, J lost 5 bases, and 15 bases lay in between. The CDR3 is 13 residues long. The CDR3 sequence is CASALGQRYGYTF. CDR3 DNA: TGTGCCAGCGCCTTGGGTCAGAGGTATGGCTACACCTTC.

The rearrangement uses TRBV28 and TRBJ1-6; D is uncertain. CDR1 and CDR2 from the germline V gene are MDHEN and SYDVKM. The V gene lost 2 bases and the J gene lost 7 bases, with 6 bases spanning the gap. The CDR3 length is 13 residues. This CDR3 reads CASSLQANSPLHF. The DNA of the CDR3 is TGTGCCAGCAGTTTACAGGCCAATTCACCCCTCCACTTT.

V gene TRBV9 combines with J gene TRBJ2-7, with 8 bases aligning to TRBD2. The CDR3 totals 14 residues. The trim removed 4 bases at V and 4 bases at J, leaving 7 bases unmatched. Germline CDR1 is SGDLS and CDR2 is YYNGEE. CDR3 sequence reads: CASSRRGGGYEQYF. The CDR3 DNA reads as TGTGCCAGCAGCCGTCGGGGGGGCGGGTACGAGCAGTACTTC. The full variable domain, its missing parts supplied by reference TRBV9 and TRBJ2-7, is DSGVTQTPKHLITATGQRVTLRCSPRSGDLSVYWYQQSLDQGLQFLIQYYNGEERAKGNILERFSAQQFPDLHSELNLSSLELGDSALYFCASSRRGGGYEQYFGPGTRLTVT.